This passage covers 23 T cell receptor beta chains from one sample sequenced in a study of blood T cell repertoires in COVID-19. Some clones are missing from TCRdb's copy, which holds only in-frame ones; the method was immunoSEQ multiplex PCR. The sample shows just under 350,000 clones, 80% to 90% of them seen only once. Source material: peripheral blood. These receptors were taken from a man between 25 and 39 years old with active or convalescent COVID-19.

CDR3 sequence reads: CASSHLLGQAGYGYTF. The CDR3, as DNA: TGTGCCAGCAGCCACCTACTCGGACAGGCGGGCTATGGCTACACCTTC. V gene TRBV3-1 (or the pseudogene TRBV3-2) combines with J gene TRBJ1-2; 7 bases agree with TRBD1. The CDR3 is made up of 16 amino acids. Trimming cost V 3 bases and J 4 bases; bases outside gene matches: 11. Germline lookup yields CDR1 LGHDT and CDR2 YNNKEL (reference sequence).

CDR3 nucleotides: TGCGCCAGCAGCCAGCCTCCTCGGGACAGAAGTTCACCCCTCCACTTT. Encoded protein: CASSQPPRDRSSPLHF. The rearrangement joins TRBV4-1 to TRBJ1-6, with 7 bases lining up with TRBD1. The CDR3 spans 16 residues. The ends lost 3 bases at V and 9 bases at J; junction bases unmatched: 11. Germline assignment: CDR1 MGHRA and CDR2 YSYEKL.

The chain couples TRBV30 to TRBJ2-3; 7 bases agree with TRBD2. This CDR3 contains 14 residues. Looked up from germline, CDR1 is GTSNPN and CDR2 is SVGIG (reference sequence). After removal of 4 bases from V and 6 bases from J, the junction contained 10 bases not matched to a gene. CDR3 coding DNA: TGTGCCTGGACTTACGGGAGGACGCCGGATACGCAGTATTTT. This gives the protein CAWTYGRTPDTQYF.

This chain uses TRBV27 with TRBJ1-2; 9 positions agree with TRBD1. The CDR3 loop spans 15 amino acids. Unmatched junction bases numbered 7, after V lost 4 bases and J lost 4 bases. CDR1 and CDR2 (germline): MNHEY, SMNVEV (reference sequence). Here the CDR3 DNA reads TGTGCCAGCAGTTCTCTACTACAGGGGGCCTATGGCTACACCTTC. This encodes CASSSLLQGAYGYTF.

This clone was seen a few times. The rearrangement joins TRBV7-9 to TRBJ1-6; D uncertain. This CDR3 comprises 12 residues. The germline CDR1 and CDR2 sequences are SEHNR and FQNEAQ (reference sequence). V lost 1 base, J lost 9 bases, and 4 bases lay in between. DNA for the CDR3: TGTGCCAGCAGCTTAGACGGTTCACCCCTCCACTTT. Its protein is CASSLDGSPLHF.

In this sample, this clone turned up many times. The V call is TRBV27, the J call TRBJ2-7; TRBD2 might be the D (5 bases). Trimming pared 5 bases from V and 2 bases from J, leaving 16 bases between. The CDR3 extends over 15 amino acids. Per the germline V gene, CDR1 is MNHEY and CDR2 is SMNVEV (reference sequence). The chain's CDR3 is CASSIYSSNPYEQYF. CDR3 DNA sequence: TGTGCCAGCAGTATTTATTCTAGCAATCCCTACGAGCAGTACTTC.

The V call is TRBV4-1, the J call TRBJ2-1; D possibly corresponds to TRBD2 (6 bases). Trimming left V 4 bases short and J 4 bases short, with 11 bases between. Germline values: CDR1 MGHRA, CDR2 YSYEKL. The CDR3 is made up of 14 amino acids. The CDR3 nucleotides are TGCGCCAGCAGCCGCCCCGCGGGGTACAATGAGCAGTTCTTC. Translated, it gives CASSRPAGYNEQFF.

As for this clone: The sample contains more than one DNA sequence encoding this CDR3. The rearrangement uses TRBV2 and TRBJ2-3; 8 bases line up with TRBD2. The V gene's germline CDR1 is SNHLY and CDR2 FYNNEI. The V gene end was trimmed by 8 bases and the J gene end by 5 bases; junction bases not matched to a gene: 6. The CDR3 spans 13 residues. As DNA, the CDR3 is TGTGCCAGCGGGTACCGGGGGGGAGATACGCAGTATTTT. This translates into CASGYRGGDTQYF.

The chain combines TRBV27 with TRBJ1-2, with TRBD1 as a possible D gene (6 bases). The CDR3 is 16 residues long. CDR1 is MNHEY, CDR2 SMNVEV, per germline (reference sequence). The V end was cut by 2 bases, the J end by 5 bases, with 18 bases between. DNA for the CDR3: TGTGCCAGCAGTTTAGGGTTGGGGGCAGGGCCTTATGGCTACACCTTC. Residues: CASSLGLGAGPYGYTF.

This clone was observed a few times. CDR3 DNA sequence: TGTGCCAGTAGTAGAGGGGGGGCTGGTCAGCCCCAGCATTTT. Amino acid sequence: CASSRGGAGQPQHF. The chain employs TRBV19 and TRBJ1-5; D is perhaps TRBD1 (6 bases). The CDR3 has 14 amino acids. CDR1 LNHDA and CDR2 SQIVND come from the germline V gene (reference sequence). The V end was cut by 4 bases, the J end by 6 bases, with 13 bases between.

This chain connects TRBV6-5 to TRBJ1-1; D remains ambiguous. Germline values: CDR1 MNHEY, CDR2 SVGAGI. Deletions cut 6 bases from V and 5 bases from J, with 19 bases between. This CDR3 contains 15 residues. In DNA form, the CDR3 reads TGTGCCAGCAGCCCCCTCCCGCGAGGTGGGACTGAAGCTTTCTTT. It is translated as CASSPLPRGGTEAFF.

The chain has TRBV19 and TRBJ2-2; D gene uncertain. The germline V gene has CDR1 LNHDA and CDR2 SQIVND (reference sequence). CDR3 length: 14 residues. Trimming stripped 4 bases from V and 0 bases from J, with 6 bases between. As DNA, the CDR3 is TGTGCCAGTAGTACTGTCCCGAACACCGGGGAGCTGTTTTTT. Its protein product is CASSTVPNTGELFF. Using reference TRBV19 and TRBJ2-2 for the parts outside the CDR3, the full variable domain is DGGITQSPKYLFRKEGQNVTLSCEQNLNHDAMYWYRQDPGQGLRLIYYSQIVNDFQKGDIAEGYSVSREKKESFPLTVTSAQKNPTAFYLCASSTVPNTGELFFGEGSRLTVL.

CDR3 in amino acids: CASSGGLAGGYNEQFF. The CDR3 DNA sequence: TGTGCCAGCAGCGGAGGACTAGCGGGAGGGTACAATGAGCAGTTCTTC. The chain carries TRBV9 and TRBJ2-1; 15 nucleotides align to TRBD2. The CDR3 runs to 16 residues. CDR1 and CDR2 from the germline V gene are SGDLS and YYNGEE. Trimming at V came to 3 bases and at J to 4 bases, leaving 2 bases not matched to a gene.

V and J are TRBV28 and TRBJ2-7; the D gene is possibly TRBD2 (6 bases). From germline, CDR1 is MDHEN and CDR2 SYDVKM. The CDR3 extends over 14 amino acids. V lost 2 bases and J lost 1, with 9 bases in between. For the CDR3, the DNA is TGTGCCAGCAGTTTAGTGGGGGGATCCTACGAGCAGTACTTC. This codes for CASSLVGGSYEQYF.

This chain links TRBV28 with TRBJ1-6, with D possibly TRBD1 on 5 matching bases. Germline loops: CDR1 MDHEN, CDR2 SYDVKM. This CDR3 comprises 16 residues. V lost 7 bases, J lost 7 bases, and 20 bases lay in between. CDR3 loop: CASTSSLGTTNSPLHF. In nucleotides, the CDR3 is TGTGCCAGCACCTCTTCCCTCGGGACTACGAATTCACCCCTCCACTTT. Full variable domain (rest looked up from reference TRBV28 and TRBJ1-6): DVKVTQSSRYLVKRTGEKVFLECVQDMDHENMFWYRQDPGLGLRLIYFSYDVKMKEKGDIPEGYSVSREKKERFSLILESASTNQTSMYLCASTSSLGTTNSPLHFGNGTRLTVT.

This clone occurred a few times. J is TRBJ1-3 and V is TRBV29-1; D gene unclear. The V end was cut by 7 bases, the J end by 8 bases, with 18 bases between. CDR1 is SQVTM and CDR2 is ANQGSEA in the germline V gene. This CDR3 is built from 13 residues. CDR3 in DNA: TGCAGCGCGCAAGGAGGTGGCGGCGACACCATATATTTT. This translates into CSAQGGGGDTIYF.

The sample holds one count of this clone. V and J are TRBV5-1 and TRBJ1-1; the match to TRBD1 covers 7 bases. The CDR3 extends over 15 amino acids. Losses at the gene ends were 4 bases for V and 5 bases for J; bases not matched to a gene: 11. Germline CDR1 SGHRS, CDR2 YFSETQ. The CDR3: CASSVTQGTITEAFF. CDR3 nucleotides: TGCGCCAGCAGCGTAACACAGGGGACGATAACTGAAGCTTTCTTT.

This clone appeared a few times. The chain joins TRBV29-1 to TRBJ1-2, with D possibly being TRBD1 (5 bases). This CDR3 has 12 residues. Germline V lookup: CDR1 SQVTM, CDR2 ANQGSEA. The germline V and J ends were trimmed by 0 bases and 4 bases, with 6 bases remaining between them. The CDR3 coding sequence is TGCAGCGTTGAAGAGGGGCTCTATGGCTACACCTTC. As protein: CSVEEGLYGYTF.

V and J are TRBV28 and TRBJ1-1, with a tentative D call TRBD1 (5 bases). The V gene lost 7 bases and the J gene lost 4 bases, with 10 bases spanning the gap. Germline lookup yields CDR1 MDHEN and CDR2 SYDVKM. This CDR3 is 12 amino acids long. CDR3 protein: CASNAQGTEAFF. Here the CDR3 DNA reads TGTGCCAGCAACGCTCAGGGCACTGAAGCTTTCTTT.

The chain has TRBV2 and TRBJ2-3; 10 bases agree with TRBD2. The CDR3 consists of 14 residues. From germline, CDR1 is SNHLY and CDR2 FYNNEI. Germline trimming cut 6 bases from V and 5 bases from J; bases unmatched to any gene: 5. The CDR3 loop is CASRSGGAKDTQYF. In nucleotides, the CDR3 is TGTGCCAGCAGGAGCGGGGGGGCTAAAGATACGCAGTATTTT.

This rearrangement joins TRBV5-1 to TRBJ2-7; 10 bases map to TRBD1. Germline V gene data show CDR1 as SGHRS and CDR2 as YFSETQ. The CDR3 has 15 residues. The ends lost 4 bases at V and 4 bases at J; junction bases unmatched: 8. CDR3 sequence reads: CASSKDRGQLYEQYF. Here the CDR3 DNA reads TGCGCCAGCAGCAAAGACAGGGGGCAACTTTACGAGCAGTACTTC.

This chain joins TRBV11-3 and TRBJ2-3; TRBD2 is a possible D gene (6 bases). Germline V gene data show CDR1 as SGHNT and CDR2 as YENEEA. This CDR3 has 17 residues. V was trimmed by 5 bases and J by 0 bases, leaving 18 bases between them. CDR3 sequence: CASSPGLPFSSTDTQYF. The CDR3 DNA sequence: TGTGCCAGCAGCCCGGGACTTCCATTCTCTAGCACAGATACGCAGTATTTT.

The chain recombines TRBV27 with TRBJ2-3; 8 nucleotides align to TRBD1. The V gene end was trimmed by 6 bases and the J gene end by 2 bases; junction bases not matched to a gene: 4. Germline V gene data show CDR1 as MNHEY and CDR2 as SMNVEV (reference sequence). The CDR3 runs 14 residues. The CDR3 nucleotides are TGTGCCAGCAGCCGGGACAGGTACACAGATACGCAGTATTTT. It encodes CASSRDRYTDTQYF.